Following are 12 T cell receptor beta chains from one sample sequenced in a study of Ad26.COV2.S vaccination and SARS-CoV-2 variants. The treatment was: approximately 18 received Ad26.COV2.S at low or high dose, single or two shots; 5 received placebo; per-sample allocation not given. At day 63 after the first vaccine or placebo injection, samples were drawn. TCRdb's copy holds only in-frame clones and misses some; the assay was immunoSEQ multiplex PCR. The data contain a few hundred thousand clones, approximately 90% of them singletons. Sequenced material: peripheral blood, taken in a trial of Ad26.COV2.S vaccine versus placebo. The source is a person aged 18-65 years who received the Ad26.COV2.S COVID-19 vaccine or a placebo.

The rearrangement joins TRBV5-1 to TRBJ1-3; D ambiguous. The CDR3 consists of 17 residues. Trimming pared 4 bases from V and 4 bases from J, leaving 21 bases between. Germline V gene lookup returns CDR1 SGHRS and CDR2 YFSETQ. The CDR3 DNA reads TGCGCCAGCAGCCGTGGGCCCCCCAAAGCTTCAGGAAACACCATATATTTT. Its translation: CASSRGPPKASGNTIYF. The full variable domain, rest sourced from reference TRBV5-1 and TRBJ1-3, is KAGVTQTPRYLIKTRGQQVTLSCSPISGHRSVSWYQQTPGQGLQFLFEYFSETQRNKGNFPGRFSGRQFSNSRSEMNVSTLELGDSALYLCASSRGPPKASGNTIYFGEGSWLTVV.

This rearrangement joins TRBV7-8 to TRBJ2-7; 12 bases are a match to TRBD1. Trimming removed 4 bases from V and 5 bases from J; junction bases left unmatched: 6. Germline values: CDR1 SGHVS, CDR2 FQNEAQ. CDR3 length: 15 residues. The CDR3 coding sequence is TGTGCCAGCAGCTCTTCGGGACAGGGGGCCCACGAGCAGTACTTC. Protein product: CASSSSGQGAHEQYF.

This sequence joins TRBV7-2 and TRBJ2-7; possibly TRBD2 for D (6 bases). V lost 1 base, J lost 5 bases, and 15 bases lay in between. Germline-derived CDR1 and CDR2 are SGHTA and FQGNSA. The CDR3 covers 15 residues. This CDR3 reads CASSLGSGTPNEQYF. CDR3 DNA sequence: TGTGCCAGCAGCTTAGGGTCCGGGACTCCAAACGAGCAGTACTTC.

V is TRBV7-9 and J is TRBJ2-1, with a tentative D call TRBD1 (6 bases). The length of the CDR3 is 16 residues. With 2 bases removed from V and 3 bases from J, the gap between germline ends came to 14 bases. Germline assignment: CDR1 SEHNR and CDR2 FQNEAQ (reference sequence). Written as DNA, the CDR3 is TGTGCCAGCAGCTTATTAGACCAACAGGGCTACAATGAGCAGTTCTTC. This encodes CASSLLDQQGYNEQFF. Looking up the rest from reference TRBV7-9 and TRBJ2-1 gives the full variable domain: DTGVSQNPRHKITKRGQNVTFRCDPISEHNRLYWYRQTLGQGPEFLTYFQNEAQLEKSRLLSDRFSAERPKGSFSTLEIQRTEQGDSAMYLCASSLLDQQGYNEQFFGPGTRLTVL.

The chain employs TRBV9 and TRBJ2-3, with TRBD2 identical over 11 bases. The CDR3 is 19 amino acids. Germline V gives CDR1 SGDLS, CDR2 YYNGEE. The V and J ends lost 4 bases and 2 bases, in that order; junction bases with no gene match: 15. Written as DNA, the CDR3 is TGTGCCAGCAGCCCTTCCAAGACCGTAGCGGGGGGGTACACAGATACGCAGTATTTT. Translating it yields CASSPSKTVAGGYTDTQYF. The whole variable domain, remainder taken from reference TRBV9 and TRBJ2-3, is DSGVTQTPKHLITATGQRVTLRCSPRSGDLSVYWYQQSLDQGLQFLIQYYNGEERAKGNILERFSAQQFPDLHSELNLSSLELGDSALYFCASSPSKTVAGGYTDTQYFGPGTRLTVL.

The chain links TRBV4-3 to TRBJ2-1, with D possibly being TRBD2 (5 bases). This CDR3 contains 14 residues. The V gene's germline CDR1 is LGHNA and CDR2 YSLEER. With 0 bases removed from V and 4 bases from J, the gap between germline ends came to 7 bases. CDR3 coding DNA: TGCGCCAGCAGCCAAGAGGACTTGTACAATGAGCAGTTCTTC. It yields the protein CASSQEDLYNEQFF.

V and J are TRBV30 and TRBJ2-5; 8 nucleotides align to TRBD2. Germline CDR1 and CDR2: GTSNPN and SVGIG (reference sequence). V was pared by 3 bases and J by 2 bases, with 2 bases of the junction left unmatched. This CDR3 is built from 13 residues. CDR3 residues: CAWSRLAQETQYF. CDR3 coding DNA: TGTGCCTGGAGCCGACTAGCGCAAGAGACCCAGTACTTC.

The chain recombines TRBV29-1 with TRBJ2-5, with D possibly TRBD1 on 5 matching bases. V was trimmed by 4 bases and J by 3 bases, leaving 21 bases between them. Per the germline V gene, CDR1 is SQVTM and CDR2 is ANQGSEA. This CDR3 region has 16 residues. CDR3 coding DNA: TGCAGCGTTGTCGGATGGGGCAACCTTGTGGAAGAGACCCAGTACTTC. Translation gives CSVVGWGNLVEETQYF.

The chain employs TRBV2 and TRBJ1-4, with D perhaps matching TRBD1 (5 bases). Germline V CDR1 and CDR2: SNHLY, FYNNEI. This CDR3 spans 15 amino acids. The germline V and J ends were trimmed by 0 bases and 11 bases, with 16 bases remaining between them. CDR3 sequence (DNA): TGTGCCAGCAGTGAAGCTAGGGCCCAGGGATTGAAACTGTTTTTT. This sequence encodes CASSEARAQGLKLFF. Full variable domain (missing parts from reference TRBV2 and TRBJ1-4): EPEVTQTPSHQVTQMGQEVILRCVPISNHLYFYWYRQILGQKVEFLVSFYNNEISEKSEIFDDQFSVERPDGSNFTLKIRSTKLEDSAMYFCASSEARAQGLKLFFGSGTQLSVL.

V is TRBV28 and J is TRBJ1-5; D remains unclear. CDR3 size: 14 residues. V lost 4 bases, J lost 11 bases, and 18 bases lay in between. CDR1 is MDHEN, CDR2 SYDVKM, per germline. The CDR3 here is CASSSRGTMGSQHF. The CDR3 region has the DNA TGTGCCAGCAGTTCTCGTGGAACCATGGGGTCCCAGCATTTT.

J is TRBJ2-7 and V is TRBV7-9; D gene ambiguous. Between the trimmed V and J ends, which lost 4 bases and 3 bases, there was a span of 7 bases. The germline gives CDR1 SEHNR, CDR2 FQNEAQ (reference sequence). CDR3 length equals 12 residues. The DNA for the CDR3 is TGTGCCAGCAGCTCGACACACTACGAGCAGTACTTC. This sequence encodes CASSSTHYEQYF.

V gene TRBV19 combines with J gene TRBJ2-1; D remains unclear. Germline V lookup: CDR1 LNHDA, CDR2 SQIVND (reference sequence). Deletions cut 1 base from V and 7 bases from J, with 11 bases between. The CDR3 consists of 14 residues. The CDR3 DNA sequence: TGTGCCAGTAGTATAGGAAACCCTCGGAATGAGCAGTTCTTC. It yields the protein CASSIGNPRNEQFF.